This TCR beta chain is from a study of cytomegalovirus exposure and HLA in healthy donors. As concerns this clone: Its specificity is unknown.

The CDR3 is 14 amino acids. Germline CDR1 is GTSNPN and CDR2 is SVGIG (reference sequence). The V gene end was trimmed by 1 base and the J gene end by 8 bases; junction bases not matched to a gene: 8. Findings and caveats of the study: A reported reduction in N-insertions relative to the 666-donor mean was seen in an Asian-associated ancestry cluster in a later analysis. With high specificity and sensitivity, the classifier reportedly diagnosed cytomegalovirus status.

Vbeta (60) and Jbeta (13) primers were used in the PCR. The repertoire was sequenced with immunoSEQ multiplex PCR; TCRdb's copy has only in-frame clones and lacks some. The table records some 180,000 clones, about 90% of them present only once. The chain carries TRBV30 and TRBJ2-1, with 7 bases matching TRBD1. The receptor was isolated from a boy under 10 years old in good health and CMV-seronegative. The sample taken for sequencing was PBMCs. In DNA, the CDR3 is TGTGCCTGGAGTGGGCAGGGGGTAGGATATGAGCAGTTCTTC. This translates into CAWSGQGVGYEQFF.